Shown below are 2 T cell receptor beta chains from a single sample sequenced in a study of T cells after yellow fever vaccination. TCRdb independently ran MiXCR on the 5' RACE reads; one entry per CDR3 protein. The table records roughly 350,000 distinct CDR3 sequences, 4.1% of them present only once. Here the sequenced sample was PBMCs, taken 5 days after the yellow fever booster vaccination. Receptors originate from a man aged 18-30 years who received the YFV17D yellow fever vaccine.

This clonotype was found a few times. CDR3 nucleotides: TGTGCCTGGAGTGTAGACAGACCAGACACCGGGGAGCTGTTTTTT. Its protein is CAWSVDRPDTGELFF. The genes are TRBV30 and TRBJ2-2; a possible D gene is TRBD1 (5 bases). CDR3 size: 15 residues. Trimming cost V 0 bases and J 3 bases, with 11 bases left between them. Germline values: CDR1 GTSNPN, CDR2 SVGIG (reference sequence).

V gene TRBV10-2 combines with J gene TRBJ2-6, with 7 nucleotides matching TRBD2. This CDR3 region has 17 residues. V trimming: 4 bases; J trimming: 0 bases; junction bases outside the gene matches: 6. CDR1 is WSHSY, CDR2 SAAADI, per germline. The CDR3 sequence: CASSGGGTNSGANVLTF. CDR3 DNA: TGCGCCAGCAGTGGTGGGGGGACTAACTCTGGGGCCAACGTCCTGACTTTC.